Below, one T cell receptor beta chain is given with its context. Its antigen is unknown. The germline gene is not matched at one end of the junction; a read error may be the cause. The CDR3 contains 14 residues. Germline V gene lookup returns CDR1 SSHAT and CDR2 FNYEAQ (reference sequence). Assay used: immunoSEQ multiplex PCR; TCRdb lists only in-frame clones, some missing. The data hold fewer than 100,000 clones, with 85% to 90% observed a single time. These data are taken from a study of cytotoxic CD8 clonotypes in ibrutinib-treated CLL. Notes on the study in general: There were few public clonotypes, and on treatment they contracted or stayed stable. Sustained-remission and progressing patients diverged in sampling times.

The clonotype was recovered from a human donor with chronic lymphocytic leukemia. The rearrangement uses TRBV7-7 and TRBJ2-1; D gene ambiguous. The source material was PBMCs, sampled before ibrutinib treatment. The CDR3 here is CASSLERSYSEQFF. In DNA, the CDR3 is TGTGCTAGCAGCTTAGAACGGTCGTACAGTGAGCAGTTCTTC.